This TCR beta chain was captured by sequencing in a study of T cell changes during pregnancy in multiple sclerosis. The CDR3 extends over 16 amino acids. In germline, CDR1 is MNHEY, CDR2 SMNVEV (reference sequence). Losses at the gene ends were 10 bases for V and 3 bases for J; bases not matched to a gene: 14. Using immunoSEQ multiplex PCR, the repertoire was profiled, and TCRdb retains in-frame clones only, with some absent. Here the sample spans about 46,000 clones, around 90% being singletons. Sequencing was performed on CD8+ T cells from peripheral blood mononuclear cells, taken after pregnancy. This TCR derives from a female donor with multiple sclerosis, enrolled in a pregnancy study. The genes are TRBV27 and TRBJ2-3, with 9 bases matching TRBD1. The CDR3 loop is CATIPGTGLNTDTQYF. DNA for the CDR3: TGTGCCACGATTCCCGGGACAGGGCTTAATACAGATACGCAGTATTTT.